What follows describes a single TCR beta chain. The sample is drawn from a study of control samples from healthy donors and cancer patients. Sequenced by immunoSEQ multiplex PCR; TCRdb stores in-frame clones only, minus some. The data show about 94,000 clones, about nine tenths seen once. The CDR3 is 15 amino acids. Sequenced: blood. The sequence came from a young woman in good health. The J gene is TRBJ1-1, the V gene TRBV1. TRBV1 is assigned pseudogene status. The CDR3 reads CTSSQERDMNTEAFF. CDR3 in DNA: TGCACCAGCAGCCAAGAGCGGGACATGAACACTGAAGCTTTCTTT.